The 18 T cell receptor beta chains below come from one sample, sequenced in a study of blood T cell repertoires in COVID-19. Libraries were prepared by immunoSEQ multiplex PCR; TCRdb keeps only in-frame clonotypes and omits some of them. The table has 250,000 to 300,000 clones, approximately 91% seen once. The sample was PBMCs or T cells enriched from blood (not recorded which). The receptors were sampled from a woman aged 40 to 49 with acute COVID-19.

The chain links TRBV2 to TRBJ1-4; 12 bases match TRBD1. Germline values: CDR1 SNHLY, CDR2 FYNNEI. Germline trimming cut 8 bases from V and 7 bases from J; bases unmatched to any gene: 8. This CDR3 spans 15 amino acids. CDR3 in DNA: TGTGCCAGCCGCCCGGGGACAGGGGGCACTGAAAAACTGTTTTTT. This translates into CASRPGTGGTEKLFF.

This clone was observed once. The chain links TRBV12-3 or TRBV12-4 to TRBJ1-1; D is possibly TRBD1 (6 bases). CDR3 length: 13 amino acids. Trimming cost V 3 bases and J 5 bases, with 10 bases left between them. The CDR3 is CASSLKGGTEAFF. The DNA of the CDR3 is TGTGCCAGCAGTTTGAAGGGGGGGACTGAAGCTTTCTTT.

V usage is TRBV7-8 and J usage is TRBJ1-1; D is possibly TRBD1 (5 bases). The CDR3 has 14 amino acids. Trimming left V 5 bases short and J 4 bases short, with 14 bases between. Germline loops: CDR1 SGHVS, CDR2 FQNEAQ. The CDR3 DNA follows: TGTGCCAGCAGCCGATCCCCAGGGTCCACTGAAGCTTTCTTT. This gives the protein CASSRSPGSTEAFF.

This chain joins TRBV12-3 or TRBV12-4 and TRBJ1-1; the D gene is possibly TRBD1 (5 bases). This CDR3 is 12 amino acids long. The V gene lost 8 bases and the J gene lost 6 bases, with 13 bases spanning the gap. CDR3 in amino acids: CASSPWGPEAFF. In DNA, the CDR3 is TGTGCCAGCTCCCCTTGGGGCCCTGAAGCTTTCTTT.

The chain uses TRBV28 and TRBJ1-1, with 7 bases aligning to TRBD1. The germline V gene has CDR1 MDHEN and CDR2 SYDVKM. The CDR3 contains 16 residues. Trimming took 7 bases from V and 3 from J; bases not matched to a gene: 14. Here the CDR3 DNA reads TGTGCCAGCAACCCTGGGACAGCAACCGGGTACACTGAAGCTTTCTTT. This gives the protein CASNPGTATGYTEAFF.

V and J are TRBV7-2 and TRBJ2-1; 7 positions agree with TRBD2. CDR3 length equals 13 residues. Germline-derived CDR1 and CDR2 are SGHTA and FQGNSA. The J segment lost 9 bases and the V segment lost 3 bases, leaving 5 bases of the junction unmatched. DNA for the CDR3: TGTGCCAGCAGCTTGACTAGCCGGGGTGAGCAGTTCTTC. Residues: CASSLTSRGEQFF.

The genes are TRBV7-8 and TRBJ1-1, with D uncertain. The CDR3 has 15 residues. CDR1 is SGHVS and CDR2 is FQNEAQ in the germline V gene. The V and J ends lost 5 bases and 3 bases respectively, with 16 bases between them. CDR3 sequence reads: CASSEGKHGDTEAFF. CDR3 in DNA: TGTGCCAGCAGCGAGGGTAAACACGGGGACACTGAAGCTTTCTTT. Variable domain in full (rest from reference TRBV7-8 and TRBJ1-1): GAGVSQSPRYKVAKRGQDVALRCDPISGHVSLFWYQQALGQGPEFLTYFQNEAQLDKSGLPSDRFFAERPEGSVSTLKIQRTQQEDSAVYLCASSEGKHGDTEAFFGQGTRLTVV.

This clone was seen only once. The rearrangement joins TRBV5-1 to TRBJ1-1, with a possible D match to TRBD1 (5 bases). V was pared by 4 bases and J by 1 base, with 14 bases between. The CDR3 runs 15 residues. From germline, CDR1 is SGHRS and CDR2 YFSETQ. The CDR3 here is CASSPGGLGNTEAFF. CDR3 bases: TGCGCCAGCAGCCCGGGGGGTCTGGGGAACACTGAAGCTTTCTTT.

The rearrangement uses TRBV7-2 and TRBJ2-7; 10 nucleotides align to TRBD2. The junction had 1 base not matched to a gene; V was cut back by 2 bases and J by 6 bases. Germline CDR1 is SGHTA and CDR2 is FQGNSA. This CDR3 is 13 amino acids long. The CDR3 coding sequence is TGTGCCAGCAGCTTATCTAGCGGGAGCGAGCAGTACTTC. This codes for CASSLSSGSEQYF.

V usage is TRBV6-5 and J usage is TRBJ2-3; 11 bases fit TRBD2. Germline CDR1 is MNHEY and CDR2 is SVGAGI. The CDR3 runs 15 residues. The J segment lost 5 bases and the V segment lost 6 bases, leaving 7 bases of the junction unmatched. This chain's CDR3 is CASRSSGRAVDTQYF. The CDR3 DNA sequence: TGTGCCAGCAGGAGTAGCGGGAGGGCCGTAGATACGCAGTATTTT.

This chain connects TRBV30 to TRBJ2-3; TRBD2 matches at 10 bases. Germline values: CDR1 GTSNPN, CDR2 SVGIG (reference sequence). The CDR3 consists of 15 residues. This CDR3 reads CACNPSSGSADTQYF. As DNA, the CDR3 is TGTGCTTGTAACCCCTCTAGCGGGAGCGCAGATACGCAGTATTTT.

The gene calls are TRBV6-2 or TRBV6-3 and TRBJ2-7; 10 nucleotides agree with TRBD2. CDR1 MNHEY and CDR2 SVGEGT come from the germline V gene. Unmatched junction bases numbered 4, after V lost 2 bases and J lost 0 bases. The CDR3 consists of 16 residues. The CDR3 here is CASSYRSGGGSYEQYF. In DNA form, the CDR3 reads TGTGCCAGCAGTTACAGGAGCGGGGGGGGCTCCTACGAGCAGTACTTC.

This clone came up a few times. This chain uses TRBV6-2 or TRBV6-3 with TRBJ2-3; TRBD2 might be the D (6 bases). The V end lost 2 bases, the J end lost 3 bases, and 12 bases lay between the germline ends. The CDR3 runs 15 residues. From germline, CDR1 is MNHEY and CDR2 SVGEGT. The chain's CDR3 is CASSYPRAGTDTQYF. The CDR3, as DNA: TGTGCCAGCAGTTACCCTCGGGCGGGGACAGATACGCAGTATTTT.

The V call is TRBV2, the J call TRBJ1-2; D is possibly TRBD1 (5 bases). This CDR3 contains 16 residues. In germline, CDR1 is SNHLY, CDR2 FYNNEI. V was shortened by 3 bases and J by 0 bases, with 14 bases between the two germline ends. CDR3 DNA: TGTGCCAGCAGTGATTCGCGGGACCGCTCTAACTATGGCTACACCTTC. Residues: CASSDSRDRSNYGYTF.

CDR3 sequence: CASSLTGQGGGYTF. The CDR3 region has the DNA TGTGCCAGCAGCTTAACTGGACAGGGTGGGGGCTACACCTTC. The chain joins TRBV7-3 to TRBJ1-2, with TRBD1 identical over 8 bases. Looked up from germline, CDR1 is SGHTA and CDR2 is FQGTGA. J was trimmed by 8 bases and V by 0 bases; bases with no gene match: 5. CDR3 size: 14 residues.

This chain uses TRBV28 with TRBJ2-7; possible D gene TRBD1, 6 bases. CDR1 MDHEN and CDR2 SYDVKM come from the germline V gene. Trimming took 6 bases from V and 2 from J, leaving 17 bases between them. The CDR3 is made up of 15 amino acids. The CDR3 DNA reads TGTGCCAGCAGCCGTAGCAGGGGTCAAGCCTACGAGCAGTACTTC. The encoded protein is CASSRSRGQAYEQYF.

The V call is TRBV4-3, the J call TRBJ2-3; 15 positions match TRBD2. CDR3 size: 15 residues. In germline, CDR1 is LGHNA, CDR2 YSLEER. After removal of 4 bases from V and 4 bases from J, the junction contained 0 bases not matched to a gene. The CDR3 region has the DNA TGCGCCAGCAGCCGGACTAGCGGGAGGGCAGATACGCAGTATTTT. Residues: CASSRTSGRADTQYF.

The chain joins TRBV4-1 to TRBJ2-1; tentatively, D is TRBD2 (6 bases). V dropped 1 base and J dropped 10 bases, with 11 bases sitting between them. The CDR3 is 13 residues long. Germline CDR1 is MGHRA and CDR2 is YSYEKL. Written as DNA, the CDR3 is TGCGCCAGCAGCCAAGTTTCGGCGGGAGAGCAGTTCTTC. Translation gives CASSQVSAGEQFF.